This T cell receptor (beta chain) appears in the sequencing data of a study of OX40 agonist ivuxolimab in advanced cancers. With respect to the entire study: Ivuxolimab, which targeted the costimulatory receptor OX40 (CD134), was an agonistic, fully human IgG2 monoclonal antibody. Among the 52 dose-escalation patients, about 19 had hepatocellular carcinoma, roughly 15 melanoma, 9 renal cell carcinoma and 9 head and neck cancer. The paper describes the monotherapy dose-escalation part (N of about 52 patients) of the phase I trial of ivuxolimab. The purpose of peripheral TCRbeta sequencing was to test whether ivuxolimab changed TCR sequence diversity and led to clonal T-cell expansion. The dose-escalation cohort was about 87% male with a mean age of approximately 60 years, ranging from roughly 23 to 79. Patients were allowed to have had prior anti-PD-1, anti-PD-L1 or anti-CTLA-4 therapy, and around two fifths of the dose-escalation patients had been treated with checkpoint inhibitors. Intravenous ivuxolimab was administered to patients every 2 weeks at six dose levels: 0.01, 0.1, 0.3, 1.5, 3 and 10 mg/kg. Three dose-escalation patients achieved partial responses, one with hepatocellular carcinoma and two with cutaneous melanoma.

V is clipped by 0 bases and J by 1 base, and the sequence between their germline boundaries is 3 bases long. The CDR3 measures 13 amino acids from cysteine to phenylalanine. The CDR3 DNA has 39 bases and is translated from base 1. CDR1 and CDR2 (MNHEY, SVGAGI) derive from the germline V gene. As regards this clone: It has no known antigen specificity. No base qualities exist here, and no much larger clone lies one base off it. The same CDR3 can be traced to other DNA sequences in this sample.

General conclusions and limits of the study: In partial responders in the 0.1-3.0 mg/kg groups, normalized peripheral clonal expansion was found to be among the lowest, especially among CD8+ T cells. Low levels of normalized T-cell clonal expansion were also seen in some patients who did not respond. At doses from 0.1 to 3.0 mg/kg, clonal expansion was seen in both CD4+ and CD8+ blood T cells between baseline and week 6. Antigen specificity was not determined for the clonally expanded peripheral T cells. After ivuxolimab, more expanded clones were found on average in CD8+ T cells than in CD4+ T cells.

Genomic DNA was extracted from sorted cells for sequencing of the TCRbeta CDR3 region. The immunoSEQ Assay was used for sequencing of TCRbeta CDR3 regions. TCRdb stores this immuneACCESS table with in-frame sequences only. Part of the clones is absent; in the studies checked, under half of the shortfall reflects unresolved V genes, and no reason is known for the rest. Present in this sample are approximately 46,000 clones, around 80% of which were seen just once. The top ten clonotypes cover roughly 3.9% of the sample. Patients with a history of autoimmune disease or receiving systemic immunosuppression were excluded from the trial. Peripheral blood for TCR sequencing was drawn from every dose cohort at baseline, at cycle 4 day 1 and at cycle 7 day 1. The samples were taken from a phase I, first-in-human, multicenter, open-label dose-escalation trial of ivuxolimab. The trial enrolled adults with locally advanced or metastatic head and neck squamous cell, hepatocellular, melanoma or renal cell carcinoma. Before TCR sequencing, CD4+ T cells and CD8+ T cells were sorted from peripheral blood as separate populations.

In this chain, TRBV6-5 is recombined with TRBJ1-1; no D gene call is confident. This TCR was sampled from an adult with an advanced solid tumor such as melanoma, head and neck, liver or kidney cancer. Here the sequenced sample was CD4+ or CD8+ T cells sorted from blood, taken in a trial of the OX40 agonist ivuxolimab. The encoded CDR3 is CASSYSENTEAFF. The nucleotides read TGTGCCAGCAGTTACTCTGAGAACACTGAAGCTTTCTTT.